Below are 8 T cell receptor beta chains sequenced from a single sample in a study of T cell changes during pregnancy in multiple sclerosis. The repertoire was sequenced with immunoSEQ multiplex PCR; TCRdb's copy has only in-frame clones and lacks some. The sample has over 80,000 clones; 75% to 95% are singletons. The input for sequencing was peripheral blood, taken in the second trimester of pregnancy. The receptors originated from a female donor in good health, enrolled as a control in a pregnancy study.

The gene calls are TRBV5-1 and TRBJ2-1; 10 positions agree with TRBD2. Per the germline V gene, CDR1 is SGHRS and CDR2 is YFSETQ. The CDR3 sequence is 14 residues long. Losses at the gene ends were 3 bases for V and 4 bases for J; bases not matched to a gene: 1. The CDR3 DNA is TGCGCCAGCAGCTGGACTAGCGGATACAATGAGCAGTTCTTC. Amino acids: CASSWTSGYNEQFF. The full variable domain, its missing parts supplied by reference TRBV5-1 and TRBJ2-1, is KAGVTQTPRYLIKTRGQQVTLSCSPISGHRSVSWYQQTPGQGLQFLFEYFSETQRNKGNFPGRFSGRQFSNSRSEMNVSTLELGDSALYLCASSWTSGYNEQFFGPGTRLTVL.

The rearrangement uses TRBV5-6 and TRBJ2-5; the D gene is possibly TRBD2 (6 bases). The CDR3 extends over 16 amino acids. Germline CDR1 is SGHDT and CDR2 is YYEEEE. The V end lost 3 bases, the J end lost 6 bases, and 21 bases lay between the germline ends. This CDR3 is CASSSYGTRQGKTQYF. In DNA, the CDR3 is TGTGCCAGCAGCTCGTACGGGACTCGCCAAGGGAAGACCCAGTACTTC.

The chain joins TRBV14 to TRBJ1-1; D perhaps matches TRBD1 (6 bases). This CDR3 spans 13 amino acids. Trimming removed 4 bases at V and 5 bases at J, with 11 bases between. CDR1 and CDR2 (germline): SGHDN, FVKESK. DNA of the CDR3: TGTGCCAGCAGCCGCCAAAGGGGGACTGAAGCTTTCTTT. Translating gives CASSRQRGTEAFF.

The chain has TRBV18 and TRBJ2-2; possible D gene TRBD1, 5 bases. Trimming left V 0 bases short and J 0 bases short, with 11 bases between. Germline V CDR1 and CDR2: KGHSH, LQKENI. The CDR3 is made up of 17 amino acids. CDR3 sequence: CASSPPSAGTNTGELFF. In nucleotides, the CDR3 is TGTGCCAGCTCACCACCATCGGCAGGGACGAACACCGGGGAGCTGTTTTTT.

The chain is built from TRBV6-5 and TRBJ1-2; D gene ambiguous. Germline V lookup: CDR1 MNHEY, CDR2 SVGAGI. CDR3 length equals 13 residues. V was shortened by 2 bases and J by 8 bases, with 12 bases between the two germline ends. The DNA of the CDR3 is TGTGCCAGCAGTTACGGCCAGACGGGGGGCTACACCTTC. It codes for CASSYGQTGGYTF.

The rearrangement links TRBV5-1 to TRBJ2-5; TRBD2 matches 10 bases. The length of the CDR3 is 16 residues. Germline CDR1 is SGHRS and CDR2 is YFSETQ. The V and J ends lost 1 base and 4 bases, in that order; junction bases with no gene match: 7. CDR3 in amino acids: CASSLRASGSGETQYF. Written as DNA, the CDR3 is TGCGCCAGCAGCTTGAGGGCTAGCGGGAGTGGAGAGACCCAGTACTTC.

V usage is TRBV7-9 and J usage is TRBJ2-5, with D maybe TRBD2 (7 bases). The germline gives CDR1 SEHNR, CDR2 FQNEAQ (reference sequence). Trimming took 3 bases from V and 5 from J, leaving 16 bases between them. The CDR3 runs to 15 residues. CDR3 nucleotide sequence: TGTGCCAGCAGCTTTGGGGGGGGGCTGGCGGAGACCCAGTACTTC. Translation: CASSFGGGLAETQYF.

This chain joins TRBV4-1 and TRBJ1-2; D remains ambiguous. With 0 bases removed from V and 7 bases from J, the gap between germline ends came to 9 bases. The germline V gene has CDR1 MGHRA and CDR2 YSYEKL. The CDR3 has 13 amino acids. DNA of the CDR3: TGCGCCAGCAGCCAAGACAACCGGGGTGGCTACACCTTC. Translated, it gives CASSQDNRGGYTF.